The sequence of this T cell receptor (beta chain) was determined in a study of blood T cell repertoires in COVID-19. Assay used: immunoSEQ multiplex PCR; TCRdb lists only in-frame clones, some missing. Of about 160,000 clones listed, about 90% are singletons. Germline assignment: CDR1 SGHVS and CDR2 FQNEAQ. V trimming: 1 base; J trimming: 3 bases; junction bases outside the gene matches: 1. There are 15 residues in the CDR3. This clone was seen more than once but under ten times. The TCR comes from a man aged 30 to 45 with COVID-19, enrolled during active disease. Sequencing was performed on peripheral blood. V is TRBV7-8 and J is TRBJ1-5, with TRBD1 matching over 9 bases. CDR3 coding DNA: TGTGCCAGCAGCTTAGGGACAGGGGTCAATCAGCCCCAGCATTTT. The encoded protein is CASSLGTGVNQPQHF.